This T cell receptor (beta chain) was sequenced for a study of T cell repertoires in cytomegalovirus infection. Study information: From public TCR beta signatures came an indication of both CMV infection and matching HLA type. Broader study findings: It was HLA-C-restricted CMV-specific TCR beta clonotypes that dominated the response ex vivo. Summed frequency of public TCR beta families distinguished CMV carriers with the relevant HLA.

The J segment lost 3 bases and the V segment lost 7 bases, leaving 4 bases of the junction unmatched. CDR3 size: 15 residues. Germline V CDR1 and CDR2: MNHEY, SVGAGI. TCRdb reprocessed the reads with MiXCR, giving one entry per CDR3 protein. The repertoire has around 630,000 distinct CDR3 sequences, 20% to 30% of them found once; the top ten carry less than 10%. This clonotype was picked up a small number of times. No antigen is known for it. This sequence joins TRBV6-5 and TRBJ2-1, with 12 bases identical to TRBD2. The sequencing sample was made of CD8+ T cells from PBMCs. The TCR sequence derives from a human donor in good health (CMV status not recorded). Some clones in this sample may be carry-over from other donors' samples. CDR3 bases: TGTGCCAGCAAACTAGCGGGGGGCTTCTACAATGAGCAGTTCTTC. Protein sequence: CASKLAGGFYNEQFF.